These 30 T cell receptor beta chains came from one sample sequenced in a study of graft-versus-host responses after intestinal transplantation. What these receptors recognize is not known. Measured with immunoSEQ multiplex PCR; TCRdb has only the in-frame clones, and not every one. The table has 98,000 or so clones, less than 90% seen once. The sequences come from unstimulated CD4+ T cells sorted from spleen or lymph node cells, collected before intestinal transplant. These receptor sequences come from a human donor who received an intestinal transplant.

There are a few counts of this clone. This sample also contains other DNA sequences that code for the same CDR3. This chain uses TRBV28 with TRBJ2-3, with TRBD2 as a possible D gene (6 bases). CDR3 length: 15 amino acids. V lost 3 bases, J lost 2 bases, and 12 bases lay in between. Germline CDR1 and CDR2: MDHEN and SYDVKM. Here the CDR3 DNA reads TGTGCCAGCAGTTTGGAGGGAGACTACACAGATACGCAGTATTTT. Translation gives CASSLEGDYTDTQYF.

This chain joins TRBV2 and TRBJ2-7, with 8 positions matching TRBD1. V lost 3 bases, J lost 13 bases, and 11 bases stayed unmatched. CDR3 length equals 13 residues. In germline, CDR1 is SNHLY, CDR2 FYNNEI. The CDR3 sequence: CASSDEILTGAYF. DNA for the CDR3: TGTGCCAGCAGTGATGAAATTTTGACAGGGGCCTACTTC.

The chain employs TRBV9 and TRBJ2-5, with 8 bases identical to TRBD2. The CDR3 sequence is 16 residues long. The V gene's germline CDR1 is SGDLS and CDR2 YYNGEE. V lost 1 base and J lost 5; bases outside the gene matches: 10. As DNA, the CDR3 is TGTGCCAGCAGCGTATCGTTCGCGGGAGGTGGTGAGACCCAGTACTTC. It encodes CASSVSFAGGGETQYF.

J is TRBJ1-2 and V is TRBV7-9; D is possibly TRBD1 (6 bases). CDR1 is SEHNR and CDR2 is FQNEAQ in the germline V gene (reference sequence). The V end lost 3 bases, the J end lost 6 bases, and 8 bases lay between the germline ends. CDR3 size: 12 residues. The CDR3 region is CASSLNRDGYTF. The CDR3 DNA reads as TGTGCCAGCAGCTTGAACAGGGATGGCTACACCTTC.

The V call is TRBV7-6, the J call TRBJ2-3; D gene uncertain. Germline lookup yields CDR1 SGHVS and CDR2 FNYEAQ. The CDR3 extends over 13 amino acids. Trimming cost V 3 bases and J 6 bases, with 10 bases left between them. CDR3: CASSFEFRDTQYF. Written as DNA, the CDR3 is TGTGCCAGCAGCTTTGAGTTCCGTGATACGCAGTATTTT. Combining the CDR3 with reference TRBV7-6 and TRBJ2-3 gives the whole variable domain GAGVSQSPRYKVTKRGQDVALRCDPISGHVSLYWYRQALGQGPEFLTYFNYEAQQDKSGLPNDRFSAERPEGSISTLTIQRTEQRDSAMYRCASSFEFRDTQYFGPGTRLTVL.

The rearrangement links TRBV6-1 to TRBJ2-7, with 9 positions matching TRBD2. Unmatched junction bases numbered 7, after V lost 7 bases and J lost 0 bases. The CDR3 is made up of 15 amino acids. The germline CDR1 and CDR2 sequences are MNHNS and SASEGT. The CDR3 protein is CASKERGVSSYEQYF. The CDR3 DNA is TGTGCCAGCAAAGAGCGGGGGGTGAGCTCCTACGAGCAGTACTTC.

V gene TRBV2 combines with J gene TRBJ2-2; D uncertain. The CDR3 loop spans 13 amino acids. Trimming took 4 bases from V and 6 from J, leaving 9 bases between them. Germline lookup yields CDR1 SNHLY and CDR2 FYNNEI. CDR3 nucleotides: TGTGCCAGCAGTGTGGAAGCATCCGGGGAGCTGTTTTTT. Translation: CASSVEASGELFF.

V usage is TRBV18 and J usage is TRBJ1-2; D is unclear. Germline V gene lookup returns CDR1 KGHSH and CDR2 LQKENI. The CDR3 length is 14 residues. V was cut by 5 bases and J by 5 bases, with 15 bases left in between. The DNA of the CDR3 is TGTGCCAGCTCATCCCAGAATTCCCGTTATGGCTACACCTTC. As protein: CASSSQNSRYGYTF.

The rearrangement links TRBV2 to TRBJ2-1; weak D call: TRBD2 (5 bases). Trimming left V 6 bases short and J 4 bases short, with 13 bases between. Germline CDR1 and CDR2: SNHLY and FYNNEI. There are 14 residues in the CDR3. CDR3 protein: CASRGPGVYNEQFF. CDR3 coding DNA: TGTGCCAGCAGGGGTCCCGGGGTTTACAATGAGCAGTTCTTC.

This chain connects TRBV5-4 to TRBJ1-2; D not certain. Trimming removed 3 bases from V and 7 bases from J, with 10 bases in between. The CDR3 consists of 12 residues. Germline assignment: CDR1 SGHNT and CDR2 YYREEE (reference sequence). The CDR3 sequence is CASSSRRGGYTF. As DNA, the CDR3 is TGTGCCAGCAGCTCCCGTAGAGGTGGCTACACCTTC.

This clone was counted only a few times. This sequence joins TRBV7-3 and TRBJ2-5; no firm D call. CDR1 is SGHTA, CDR2 FQGTGA, per germline. CDR3 length: 15 residues. V was shortened by 7 bases and J by 2 bases, with 17 bases between the two germline ends. The CDR3 here is CASIKVSSLQETQYF. DNA of the CDR3: TGTGCCAGCATCAAAGTGAGTAGCTTACAAGAGACCCAGTACTTC.

This clone came up a few times. The chain has TRBV5-4 and TRBJ1-1; D is uncertain. From germline, CDR1 is SGHNT and CDR2 YYREEE (reference sequence). This CDR3 region has 14 residues. Trimming took 2 bases from V and 1 from J, leaving 9 bases between them. The CDR3 is CASSLNLQNTEAFF. CDR3 nucleotide sequence: TGTGCCAGCAGCTTAAACTTACAGAACACTGAAGCTTTCTTT.

The chain links TRBV5-1 to TRBJ2-2; the match to TRBD2 covers 9 bases. The length of the CDR3 is 16 residues. Germline V gene lookup returns CDR1 SGHRS and CDR2 YFSETQ. The trim removed 5 bases at V and 3 bases at J, leaving 8 bases unmatched. The CDR3 DNA follows: TGCGCCAGCAGGCCGGCGGGGGGGCCCGACACCGGGGAGCTGTTTTTT. Amino acids: CASRPAGGPDTGELFF.

The CDR3 coding sequence is TGTGCCAGCAGCTTCTGGACAGGGAGAGTAGGGCCCCAGCATTTT. Encoded protein: CASSFWTGRVGPQHF. The V call is TRBV7-9, the J call TRBJ1-5; 8 bases are a match to TRBD1. Germline CDR1 and CDR2: SEHNR and FQNEAQ (reference sequence). The V gene end was trimmed by 3 bases and the J gene end by 9 bases; junction bases not matched to a gene: 10. The CDR3 runs 15 residues.

The gene calls are TRBV28 and TRBJ2-5; D gene uncertain. The V end was cut by 6 bases, the J end by 4 bases, with 12 bases between. Germline V lookup: CDR1 MDHEN, CDR2 SYDVKM. This CDR3 has 13 residues. DNA for the CDR3: TGTGCCAGCAGGGGCCCCGTTCGAGAGACCCAGTACTTC. This translates into CASRGPVRETQYF.

The V call is TRBV9, the J call TRBJ2-1; tentatively, D is TRBD1 (7 bases). The V end lost 0 bases, the J end lost 0 bases, and 19 bases lay between the germline ends. This CDR3 is built from 19 residues. Germline CDR1 is SGDLS and CDR2 is YYNGEE. The DNA of the CDR3 is TGTGCCAGCAGCGTAGTGATGACGGGAGAGGGGGCCTCCTACAATGAGCAGTTCTTC. Translation: CASSVVMTGEGASYNEQFF. Looking up the rest from reference TRBV9 and TRBJ2-1 gives the full variable domain: DSGVTQTPKHLITATGQRVTLRCSPRSGDLSVYWYQQSLDQGLQFLIQYYNGEERAKGNILERFSAQQFPDLHSELNLSSLELGDSALYFCASSVVMTGEGASYNEQFFGPGTRLTVL.

The V call is TRBV6-1, the J call TRBJ2-3; tentatively, D is TRBD2 (5 bases). Trimming took off 6 bases at V and 7 bases at J, with 8 bases between the two ends. The CDR3 is 11 residues long. Germline values: CDR1 MNHNS, CDR2 SASEGT. This chain's CDR3 is CASSPGNTQYF. CDR3 nucleotide sequence: TGTGCCAGCAGCCCGGGGAATACGCAGTATTTT.

This clone has a single count. This sequence joins TRBV2 and TRBJ2-3; 13 nucleotides line up with TRBD2. CDR1 and CDR2 from the germline V gene are SNHLY and FYNNEI. The V segment lost 8 bases and the J segment 6 bases; nucleotides outside the gene matches: 8. The CDR3 has 15 amino acids. The CDR3 nucleotides read TGTGCCAGCGCCCCGGGACTAGCGGGGACGGATACGCAGTATTTT. Encoded protein: CASAPGLAGTDTQYF.

This clone was counted a few times. The V and J genes are TRBV29-1 and TRBJ2-7; 13 bases agree with TRBD2. V dropped 7 bases and J dropped 3; count of bases not matched to a gene: 0. The CDR3 length is 12 residues. Germline V gene lookup returns CDR1 SQVTM and CDR2 ANQGSEA. This CDR3 is CSGTSGSYEQYF. In nucleotides, the CDR3 is TGCAGCGGGACTAGCGGGAGCTACGAGCAGTACTTC.

This sequence joins TRBV4-1 and TRBJ2-1; D unclear. Trimming left V 1 base short and J 5 bases short, with 9 bases between. This CDR3 comprises 14 residues. CDR1 is MGHRA and CDR2 is YSYEKL in the germline V gene. The CDR3 loop is CASSQVVANNEQFF. The CDR3 DNA reads TGCGCCAGCAGCCAAGTTGTGGCGAACAATGAGCAGTTCTTC.

The gene calls are TRBV10-3 and TRBJ2-2, with D unclear. The CDR3 consists of 14 residues. Germline V gene lookup returns CDR1 ENHRY and CDR2 SYGVKD. V lost 11 bases to trimming and J lost 0 bases, with 13 bases between them. This CDR3 is CASIGPPNTGELFF. CDR3 bases: TGTGCCTCCATAGGGCCCCCGAACACCGGGGAGCTGTTTTTT.

This clone turned up a few times. The chain is built from TRBV10-2 and TRBJ2-1; TRBD1 might be the D (5 bases). Trimming shortened V by 4 bases and J by 7 bases, and 11 bases separated the two germline ends. Germline lookup yields CDR1 WSHSY and CDR2 SAAADI. This CDR3 comprises 13 residues. The CDR3 coding sequence is TGCGCCAGCAGTGCTCTGACAGTAAATGAGCAGTTCTTC. Its protein product is CASSALTVNEQFF.

The chain combines TRBV28 with TRBJ2-7; D uncertain. The CDR3 runs 12 residues. V lost 5 bases to trimming and J lost 3 bases, with 8 bases between them. Germline CDR1 and CDR2: MDHEN and SYDVKM. CDR3 DNA sequence: TGTGCCAGCAGTCCACCGATCTACGAGCAGTACTTC. Its protein product is CASSPPIYEQYF.

This clone was seen once. The rearrangement joins TRBV5-1 to TRBJ2-4, with a weak D call TRBD2 (6 bases). Germline assignment: CDR1 SGHRS and CDR2 YFSETQ. The length of the CDR3 is 15 residues. V was shortened by 3 bases and J by 0 bases, with 10 bases between the two germline ends. DNA for the CDR3: TGCGCCAGCAGCTGGGGGGACCTAGCCAAAAACATTCAGTACTTC. This sequence encodes CASSWGDLAKNIQYF.

The J gene is TRBJ1-5, the V gene TRBV19; 10 nucleotides match TRBD1. Germline loops: CDR1 LNHDA, CDR2 SQIVND (reference sequence). There are 19 residues in the CDR3. V trimming: 2 bases; J trimming: 0 bases; junction bases outside the gene matches: 10. The CDR3 protein is CASSISGQGSSTSNQPQHF. The CDR3 bases are TGTGCCAGTAGTATATCGGGACAGGGGTCCTCTACTAGCAATCAGCCCCAGCATTTT.

The chain recombines TRBV5-4 with TRBJ1-1; no clear D. The CDR3 contains 15 residues. V was trimmed by 1 base and J by 1 base, leaving 11 bases between them. The germline CDR1 and CDR2 sequences are SGHNT and YYREEE (reference sequence). DNA of the CDR3: TGTGCCAGCAGCTTGATCGACCGGGAGAACACTGAAGCTTTCTTT. This sequence encodes CASSLIDRENTEAFF. The whole variable domain, remainder taken from reference TRBV5-4 and TRBJ1-1, is ETGVTQSPTHLIKTRGQQVTLRCSSQSGHNTVSWYQQALGQGPQFIFQYYREEENGRGNFPPRFSGLQFPNYSSELNVNALELDDSALYLCASSLIDRENTEAFFGQGTRLTVV.

This clone appeared a few times. The chain carries TRBV5-1 and TRBJ1-3; unclear D gene. Trimming took off 0 bases at V and 0 bases at J, with 4 bases between the two ends. This CDR3 is built from 14 residues. CDR1 and CDR2 (germline): SGHRS, YFSETQ. This CDR3 is CASSLGGSGNTIYF. In nucleotides, the CDR3 is TGCGCCAGCAGCTTGGGGGGCTCTGGAAACACCATATATTTT.

This clone is a singleton in its sample. The chain is built from TRBV7-9 and TRBJ2-1; D is uncertain. Trimming took 2 bases from V and 6 from J, leaving 5 bases between them. The CDR3 loop spans 12 amino acids. Germline CDR1 is SEHNR and CDR2 is FQNEAQ (reference sequence). The CDR3 sequence is CASSLKGNEQFF. CDR3 bases: TGTGCCAGCAGCTTAAAGGGCAATGAGCAGTTCTTC.

This clone was counted between two and nine times. Its ends do not fully match the called genes, so a read error is possible. The chain is built from TRBV5-4 and TRBJ1-1, with 7 bases fitting TRBD1. CDR3 length: 13 amino acids. Looked up from germline, CDR1 is SGHNT and CDR2 is YYREEE (reference sequence). The CDR3 sequence: CATSRQGRAEAFF. Here the CDR3 DNA reads TGTGCCACCAGCCGACAGGGACGCGCTGAAGCTTTCTTT.

This clone was recorded once. This rearrangement joins TRBV2 to TRBJ1-1; 7 nucleotides line up with TRBD1. The germline V gene encodes CDR1 SNHLY and CDR2 FYNNEI. Trimming took 5 bases from V and 8 from J; bases not matched to a gene: 8. The CDR3 is 13 residues long. The chain's CDR3 is CASSPSPDREAFF. The DNA for the CDR3 is TGTGCCAGCAGTCCCTCCCCGGACAGGGAAGCTTTCTTT.